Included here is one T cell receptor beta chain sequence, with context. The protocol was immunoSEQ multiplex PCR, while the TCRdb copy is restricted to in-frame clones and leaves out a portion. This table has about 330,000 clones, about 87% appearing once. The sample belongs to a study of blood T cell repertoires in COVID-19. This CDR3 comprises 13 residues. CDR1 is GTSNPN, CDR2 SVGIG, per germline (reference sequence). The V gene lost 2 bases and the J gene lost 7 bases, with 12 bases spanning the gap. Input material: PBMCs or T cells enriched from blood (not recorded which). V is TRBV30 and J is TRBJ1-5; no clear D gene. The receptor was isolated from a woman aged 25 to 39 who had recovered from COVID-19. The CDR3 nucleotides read TGTGCCTGGAGTCAGGCGAATGAGCAGCCCCAGCATTTT. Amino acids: CAWSQANEQPQHF. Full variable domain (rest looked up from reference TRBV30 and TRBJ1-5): SQTIHQWPATLVQPVGSPLSLECTVEGTSNPNLYWYRQAAGRGLQLLFYSVGIGQISSEVPQNLSASRPQDRQFILSSKKLLLSDSGFYLCAWSQANEQPQHFGDGTRLSIL.